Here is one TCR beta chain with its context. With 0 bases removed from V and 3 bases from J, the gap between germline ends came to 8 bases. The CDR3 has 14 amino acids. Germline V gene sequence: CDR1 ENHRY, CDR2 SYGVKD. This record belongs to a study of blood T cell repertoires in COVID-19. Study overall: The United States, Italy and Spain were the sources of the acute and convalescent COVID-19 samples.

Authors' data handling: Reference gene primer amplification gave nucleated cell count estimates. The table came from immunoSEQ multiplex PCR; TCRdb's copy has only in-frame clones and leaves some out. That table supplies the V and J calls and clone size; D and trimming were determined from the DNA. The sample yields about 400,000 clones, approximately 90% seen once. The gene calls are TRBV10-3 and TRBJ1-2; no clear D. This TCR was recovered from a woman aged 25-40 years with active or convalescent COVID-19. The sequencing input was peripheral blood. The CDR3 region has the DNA TGTGCCATCAGTGAGTCATCGACTGACTATGGCTACACCTTC. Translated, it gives CAISESSTDYGYTF.